This T cell receptor beta chain derives from a study of blood T cells in healthy people across ages. Study findings and constraints: It was the long-lived donors that had more naive CD4+ cells and higher diversity than aged donors. Getting older went along with TCR beta diversity per million T cells dropping roughly linearly.

Then a second PCR, running roughly 6 to 11 cycles, was carried out with a sample-barcoded 5' primer and a J-beta primer mix. From the 5' RACE reads, TCRdb called clonotypes with MiXCR, one entry per CDR3 protein. Here the sample spans 1.6 million or so distinct CDR3 sequences, roughly 32% being singletons. CDR1 KGHSH and CDR2 LQKENI come from the germline V gene. The CDR3 has 16 residues. Losses at the gene ends were 3 bases for V and 9 bases for J; bases not matched to a gene: 8. This clonotype has more than one count but fewer than ten. Its antigen is not identified. This TCR was sampled from a woman in her twenties or thirties in good health. The sequencing sample was made of blood. The gene calls are TRBV18 and TRBJ2-4; 13 bases agree with TRBD2. CDR3 DNA sequence: TGTGCCAGCTCACCCCGGACTAGCGGGAGCTTAGTCATTCAGTACTTC. This encodes CASSPRTSGSLVIQYF.